This T cell receptor beta chain stems from a study of cytomegalovirus exposure and HLA in healthy donors. The study's findings and limits: There were reportedly fewer N-insertions in an Asian-associated ancestry cluster than the approximately 670-donor mean, in a later analysis.

Turning to this clone: Its target is not known.

Amplification used 60 Vbeta primers and 13 Jbeta primers. This table comes from immunoSEQ multiplex PCR, and its TCRdb copy is limited to in-frame clones, with some not included. Among under 170,000 clones listed, around 60% were seen once. Germline CDR1 LNHDA, CDR2 SQIVND (reference sequence). This CDR3 region has 15 residues. V lost 4 bases and J lost 7, with 14 bases in between. The origin of this receptor is a woman aged 55-69 years in good health and CMV-seropositive. The source material was PBMCs. The chain couples TRBV19 to TRBJ1-6; D not resolved. This CDR3 reads CASSTIGGANSPLHF. In DNA form, the CDR3 reads TGTGCCAGTAGTACGATAGGAGGAGCAAATTCACCCCTCCACTTT. The full variable domain, with the rest looked up from reference TRBV19 and TRBJ1-6, is DGGITQSPKYLFRKEGQNVTLSCEQNLNHDAMYWYRQDPGQGLRLIYYSQIVNDFQKGDIAEGYSVSREKKESFPLTVTSAQKNPTAFYLCASSTIGGANSPLHFGNGTRLTVT.